The T cell receptor beta chain under discussion was sequenced for a study of blood T cells in healthy people across ages. Study-level findings and limits: Expanded clonotype changes were possibly confounded by unknown donor CMV status.

The table lists this clonotype with many counts. The antigen is undetermined. CDR1 is MGHRA and CDR2 is YSYEKL in the germline V gene. The CDR3 covers 13 residues. Trimming cost V 0 bases and J 2 bases, with 5 bases left between them. For the second PCR, which ran for roughly 6 to 12 cycles, a sample-barcoded 5' primer and a J-beta primer mix were used. Using its own MiXCR run on the 5' RACE reads, TCRdb lists one record per CDR3 protein. Counted here are over 1,200,000 distinct CDR3 sequences, around 59% occurring once; the ten biggest clones make up approximately 7%. Sequencing was performed on blood. The chain has TRBV4-1 and TRBJ2-7, with D unclear. This TCR was sampled from a young man in good health. The CDR3 is CASSQDGAYEQYF. The CDR3 nucleotides are TGCGCCAGCAGCCAAGATGGAGCCTACGAGCAGTACTTC.